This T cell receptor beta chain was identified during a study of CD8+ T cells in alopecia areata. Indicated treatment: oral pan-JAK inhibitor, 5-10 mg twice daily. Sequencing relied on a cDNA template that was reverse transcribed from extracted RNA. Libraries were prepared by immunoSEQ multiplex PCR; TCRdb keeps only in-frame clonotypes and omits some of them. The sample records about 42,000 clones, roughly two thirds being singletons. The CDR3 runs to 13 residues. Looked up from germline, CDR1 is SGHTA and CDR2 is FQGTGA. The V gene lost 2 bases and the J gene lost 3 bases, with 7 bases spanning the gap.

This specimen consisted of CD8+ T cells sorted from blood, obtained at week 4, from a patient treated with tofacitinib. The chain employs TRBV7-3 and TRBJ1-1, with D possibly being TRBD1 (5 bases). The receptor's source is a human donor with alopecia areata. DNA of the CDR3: TGTGCCAGCAGCTTAGGGGGGGACACTGAAGCTTTCTTT. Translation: CASSLGGDTEAFF.